This TCR beta chain was captured by sequencing in a study of blood T cell repertoires in COVID-19. At the level of the study: COVID-19 samples collected from the United States, Italy and Spain covered acute and convalescent phases.

This clone has only a few counts. Original analysis: Counts of nucleated cells, estimated from reference gene primer amplification, were obtained. Sequencing used immunoSEQ multiplex PCR; TCRdb keeps in-frame clones, though not all of them. That table is the source of V, J and clone size, and D and trimming were worked out from the DNA. This table has about 220,000 clones, around 80% appearing once. CDR1 and CDR2 (germline): SGDLS, YYNGEE. J was trimmed by 6 bases and V by 0 bases; bases with no gene match: 13. The CDR3 length is 18 residues. The sequenced sample consisted of peripheral blood. The receptor comes from a human donor in a cohort sampled during active COVID-19. The chain combines TRBV9 with TRBJ2-1, with 9 bases that match TRBD2. The CDR3 region has the DNA TGTGCCAGCAGCGTAGTCCCCCCGTGGGGCGGGGGGGCCAATGAGCAGTTCTTC. It specifies CASSVVPPWGGGANEQFF.